This T cell receptor (beta chain) was identified during a study of blood T cell repertoires in COVID-19. In the study overall: There were acute and convalescent COVID-19 samples, and they came from the United States, Italy and Spain. In each case, the material was cDNA or gDNA derived from T cells, B-cell-depleted T cells, or PBMCs.

As originally analysed: Reference gene primer amplification yielded estimated nucleated cell counts. Clones were read by immunoSEQ multiplex PCR, and TCRdb kept only the in-frame ones, dropping some. That table supplies the V and J calls and clone size; D and trimming were determined from the DNA. The table lists 35,000 to 50,000 clones, roughly nine tenths of them singletons. CDR1 is KGHDR, CDR2 SFDVKD, per germline. This CDR3 comprises 15 residues. Trimming stripped 3 bases from V and 2 bases from J, with 13 bases between. The sample was peripheral blood. The chain links TRBV24-1 to TRBJ2-7; D gene ambiguous. The sequence came from a woman aged 25 to 39 in a cohort sampled during active COVID-19. CDR3 region: CATSDASTPTYEQYF. The CDR3 DNA follows: TGTGCCACCAGTGATGCCAGTACGCCAACCTACGAGCAGTACTTC.